One TCR beta chain is described in this entry. No antigen is known for it. TCRdb analysed the 5' RACE reads with MiXCR anew, one entry per CDR3 protein. The sample contains approximately 250,000 distinct CDR3 sequences, roughly 32% of which appear only once. The sample is drawn from a study of CD8 T cells in ankylosing spondylitis. Looked up from germline, CDR1 is DFQATT and CDR2 is SNEGSKA (reference sequence). V lost 1 base, J lost 0 bases, and 17 bases lay in between. This CDR3 comprises 17 residues. Notes on the study in general: A TCR beta motif of seven or eight highly homologous variants appeared characteristic of ankylosing spondylitis blood. Reactive arthritis synovial fluid and blood were previously reported to contain some motif variants.

This sequence originates from a male donor with ankylosing spondylitis or in good health (not recorded which). The sequenced material came from blood, either unsorted or a sorted T cell fraction (not recorded which). The genes are TRBV20-1 and TRBJ2-3; tentative D call: TRBD2 (7 bases). The CDR3 DNA sequence: TGCAGTGCTAGAGTGGCGGGGGCCGGGATAAGCACAGATACGCAGTATTTT. It encodes CSARVAGAGISTDTQYF.